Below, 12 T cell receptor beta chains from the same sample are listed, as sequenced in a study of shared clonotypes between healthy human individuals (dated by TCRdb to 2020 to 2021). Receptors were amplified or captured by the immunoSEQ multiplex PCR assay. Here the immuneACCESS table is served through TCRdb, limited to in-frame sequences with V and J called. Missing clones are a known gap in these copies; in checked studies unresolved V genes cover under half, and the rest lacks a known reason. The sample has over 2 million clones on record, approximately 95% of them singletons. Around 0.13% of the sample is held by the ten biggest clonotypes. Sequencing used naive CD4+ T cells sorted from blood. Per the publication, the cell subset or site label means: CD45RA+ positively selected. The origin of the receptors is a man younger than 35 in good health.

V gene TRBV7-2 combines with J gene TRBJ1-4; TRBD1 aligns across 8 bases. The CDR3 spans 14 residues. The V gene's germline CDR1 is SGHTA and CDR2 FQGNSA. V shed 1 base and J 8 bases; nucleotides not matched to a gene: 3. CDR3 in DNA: TGTGCCAGCAGCTTAGAACAGGGGGGCGAAAAACTGTTTTTT. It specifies CASSLEQGGEKLFF.

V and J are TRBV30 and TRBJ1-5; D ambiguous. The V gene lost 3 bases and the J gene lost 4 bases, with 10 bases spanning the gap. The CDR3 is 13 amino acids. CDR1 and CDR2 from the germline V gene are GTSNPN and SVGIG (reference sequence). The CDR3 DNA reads TGTGCCTGGAGGGGTTCAAGAAATCAGCCCCAGCATTTT. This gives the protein CAWRGSRNQPQHF. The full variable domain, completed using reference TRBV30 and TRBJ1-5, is SQTIHQWPATLVQPVGSPLSLECTVEGTSNPNLYWYRQAAGRGLQLLFYSVGIGQISSEVPQNLSASRPQDRQFILSSKKLLLSDSGFYLCAWRGSRNQPQHFGDGTRLSIL.

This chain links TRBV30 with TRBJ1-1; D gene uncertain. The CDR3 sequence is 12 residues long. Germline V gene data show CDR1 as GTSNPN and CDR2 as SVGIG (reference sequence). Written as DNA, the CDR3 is TGTGTAGGCTGGGTGTCTTACACTGAAGCTTTCTTT. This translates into CVGWVSYTEAFF.

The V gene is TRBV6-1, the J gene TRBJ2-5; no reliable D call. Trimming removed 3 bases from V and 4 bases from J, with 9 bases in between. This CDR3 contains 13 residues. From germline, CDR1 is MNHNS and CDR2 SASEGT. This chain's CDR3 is CASSDRAPETQYF. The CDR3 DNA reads TGTGCCAGCAGTGATAGGGCACCAGAGACCCAGTACTTC.

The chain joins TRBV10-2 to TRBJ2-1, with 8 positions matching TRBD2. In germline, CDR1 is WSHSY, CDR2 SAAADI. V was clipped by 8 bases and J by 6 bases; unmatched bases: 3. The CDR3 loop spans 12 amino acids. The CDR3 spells CASRGTSNEQFF. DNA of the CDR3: TGCGCCAGCCGAGGGACTAGCAATGAGCAGTTCTTC.

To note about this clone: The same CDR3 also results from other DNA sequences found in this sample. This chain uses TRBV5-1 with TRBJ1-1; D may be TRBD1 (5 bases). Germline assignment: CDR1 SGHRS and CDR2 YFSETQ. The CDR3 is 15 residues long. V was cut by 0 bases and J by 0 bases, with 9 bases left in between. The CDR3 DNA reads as TGCGCCAGCAGCTTGGAACGGGGGATGAACACTGAAGCTTTCTTT. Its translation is CASSLERGMNTEAFF.

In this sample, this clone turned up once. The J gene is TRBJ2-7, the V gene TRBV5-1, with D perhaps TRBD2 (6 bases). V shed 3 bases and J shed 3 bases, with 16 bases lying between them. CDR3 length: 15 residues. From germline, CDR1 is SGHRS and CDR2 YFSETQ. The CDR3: CASSSPGPGGYEQYF. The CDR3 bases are TGCGCCAGCAGCTCCCCGGGCCCCGGGGGCTACGAGCAGTACTTC.

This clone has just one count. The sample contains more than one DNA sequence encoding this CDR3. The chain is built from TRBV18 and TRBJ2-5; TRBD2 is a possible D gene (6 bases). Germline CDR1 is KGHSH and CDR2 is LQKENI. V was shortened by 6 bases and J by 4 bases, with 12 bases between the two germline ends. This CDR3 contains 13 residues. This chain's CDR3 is CASSRGSGETQYF. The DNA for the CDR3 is TGTGCCAGCTCCCGGGGTAGCGGAGAGACCCAGTACTTC.

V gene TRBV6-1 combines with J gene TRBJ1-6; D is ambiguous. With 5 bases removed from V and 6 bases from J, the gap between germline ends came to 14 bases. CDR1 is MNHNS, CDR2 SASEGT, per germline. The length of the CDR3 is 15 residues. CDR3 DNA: TGTGCCAGCAGTCCGGAGTCTGCTATTAATTCACCCCTCCACTTT. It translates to CASSPESAINSPLHF.

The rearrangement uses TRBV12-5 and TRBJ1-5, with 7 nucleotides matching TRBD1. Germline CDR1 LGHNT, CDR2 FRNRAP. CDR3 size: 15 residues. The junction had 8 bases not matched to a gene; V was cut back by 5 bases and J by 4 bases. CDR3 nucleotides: TGTGCTAGTGGTCCAGGGGGTGGAGAGAATCAGCCCCAGCATTTT. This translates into CASGPGGGENQPQHF.

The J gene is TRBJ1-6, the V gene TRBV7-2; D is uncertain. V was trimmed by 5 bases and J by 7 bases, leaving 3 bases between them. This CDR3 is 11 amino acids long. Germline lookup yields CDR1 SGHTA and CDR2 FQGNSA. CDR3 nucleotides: TGTGCCAGCAGCAGAAATTCACCCCTCCACTTT. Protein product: CASSRNSPLHF.

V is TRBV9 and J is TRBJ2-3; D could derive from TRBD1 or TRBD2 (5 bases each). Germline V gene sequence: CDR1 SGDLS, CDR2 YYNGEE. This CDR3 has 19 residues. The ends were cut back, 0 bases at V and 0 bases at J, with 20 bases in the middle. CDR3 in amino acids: CASSVGGTSATPSTDTQYF. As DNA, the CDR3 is TGTGCCAGCAGCGTAGGAGGGACCTCGGCCACACCTAGCACAGATACGCAGTATTTT.